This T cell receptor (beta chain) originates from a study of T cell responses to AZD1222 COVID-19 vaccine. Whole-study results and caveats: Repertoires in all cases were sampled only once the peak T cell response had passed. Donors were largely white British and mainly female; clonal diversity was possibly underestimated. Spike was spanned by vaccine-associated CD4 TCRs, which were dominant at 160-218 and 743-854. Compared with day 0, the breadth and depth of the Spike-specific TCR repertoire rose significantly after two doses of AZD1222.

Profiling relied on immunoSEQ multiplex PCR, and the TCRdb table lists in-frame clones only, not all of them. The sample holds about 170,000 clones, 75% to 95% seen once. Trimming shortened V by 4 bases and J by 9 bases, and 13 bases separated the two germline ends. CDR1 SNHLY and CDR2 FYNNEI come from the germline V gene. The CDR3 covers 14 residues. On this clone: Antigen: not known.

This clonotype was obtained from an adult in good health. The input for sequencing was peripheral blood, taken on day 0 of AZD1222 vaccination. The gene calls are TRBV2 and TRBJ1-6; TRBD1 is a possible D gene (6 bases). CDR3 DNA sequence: TGTGCCAGCAGTGCACAGGGAGATGGTTCACCCCTCCACTTT. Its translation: CASSAQGDGSPLHF.